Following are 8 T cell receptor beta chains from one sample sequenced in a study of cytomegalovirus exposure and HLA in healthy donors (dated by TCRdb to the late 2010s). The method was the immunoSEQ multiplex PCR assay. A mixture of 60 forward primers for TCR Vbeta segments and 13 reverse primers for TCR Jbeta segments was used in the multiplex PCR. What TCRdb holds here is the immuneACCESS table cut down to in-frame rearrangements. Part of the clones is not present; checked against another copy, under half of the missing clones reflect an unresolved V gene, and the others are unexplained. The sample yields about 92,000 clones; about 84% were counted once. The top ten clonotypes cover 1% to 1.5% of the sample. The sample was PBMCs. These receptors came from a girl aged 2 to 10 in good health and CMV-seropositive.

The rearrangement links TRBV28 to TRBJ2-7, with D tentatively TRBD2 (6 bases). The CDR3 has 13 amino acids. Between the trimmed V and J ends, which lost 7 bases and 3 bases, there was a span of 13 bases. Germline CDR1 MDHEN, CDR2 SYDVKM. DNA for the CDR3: TGTGCCAGCACGGAGAGCGGGTACTACGAGCAGTACTTC. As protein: CASTESGYYEQYF.

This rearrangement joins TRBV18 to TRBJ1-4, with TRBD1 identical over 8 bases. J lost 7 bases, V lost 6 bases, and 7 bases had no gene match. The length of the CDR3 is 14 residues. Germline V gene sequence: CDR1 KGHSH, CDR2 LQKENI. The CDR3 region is CASSPTGVGEKLFF. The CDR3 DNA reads TGTGCCAGCTCTCCGACAGGGGTCGGTGAAAAACTGTTTTTT.

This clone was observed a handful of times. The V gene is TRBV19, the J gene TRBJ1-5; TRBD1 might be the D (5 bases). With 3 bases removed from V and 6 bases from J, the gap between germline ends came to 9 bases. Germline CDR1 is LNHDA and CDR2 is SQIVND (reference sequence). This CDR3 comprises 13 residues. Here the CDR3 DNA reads TGTGCCAGTAGTATCAGGGTCCCTCAGCCCCAGCATTTT. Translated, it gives CASSIRVPQPQHF.

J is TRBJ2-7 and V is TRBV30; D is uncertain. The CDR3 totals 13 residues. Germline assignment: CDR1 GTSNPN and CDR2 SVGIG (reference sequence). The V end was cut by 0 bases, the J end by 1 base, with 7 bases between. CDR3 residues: CAWSVTDSYEQYF. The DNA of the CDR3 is TGTGCCTGGAGTGTCACTGATTCCTACGAGCAGTACTTC.

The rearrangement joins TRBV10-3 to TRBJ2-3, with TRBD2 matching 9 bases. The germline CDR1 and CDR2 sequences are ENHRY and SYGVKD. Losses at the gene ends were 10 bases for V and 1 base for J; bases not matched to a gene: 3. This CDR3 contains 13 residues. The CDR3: CATLAGGTDTQYF. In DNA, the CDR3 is TGTGCCACCTTAGCGGGGGGCACAGATACGCAGTATTTT.

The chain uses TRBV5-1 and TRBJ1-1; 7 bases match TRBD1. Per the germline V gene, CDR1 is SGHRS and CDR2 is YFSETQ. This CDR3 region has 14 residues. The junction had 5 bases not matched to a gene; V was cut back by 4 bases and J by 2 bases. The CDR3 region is CASSPGTANTEAFF. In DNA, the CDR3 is TGCGCCAGCAGCCCAGGGACAGCCAACACTGAAGCTTTCTTT.

The CDR3 DNA sequence: TGTGCCAGCATTTCGTCTGAAGCTTTCTTT. It encodes CASISSEAFF. The chain has TRBV2 and TRBJ1-1; D gene unclear. This CDR3 region has 10 residues. The germline V and J ends were trimmed by 7 bases and 6 bases, with 6 bases remaining between them. Germline CDR1 and CDR2: SNHLY and FYNNEI.

CDR3 residues: CAWSVGAGVNEKLFF. The CDR3 DNA reads TGTGCCTGGAGTGTTGGGGCAGGAGTTAATGAAAAACTGTTTTTT. The chain couples TRBV30 to TRBJ1-4; D possibly corresponds to TRBD1 (5 bases). V lost 0 bases, J lost 4 bases, and 12 bases lay in between. This CDR3 has 15 residues. Germline CDR1 reads GTSNPN; CDR2 reads SVGIG (reference sequence).